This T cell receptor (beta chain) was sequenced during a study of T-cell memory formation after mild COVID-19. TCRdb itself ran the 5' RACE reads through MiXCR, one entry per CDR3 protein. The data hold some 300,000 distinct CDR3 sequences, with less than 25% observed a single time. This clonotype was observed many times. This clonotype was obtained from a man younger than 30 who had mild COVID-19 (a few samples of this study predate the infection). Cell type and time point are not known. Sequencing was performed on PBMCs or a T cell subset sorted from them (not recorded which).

CDR3 DNA: TGTGCCAGCAGCCTATACAGTAGTTCTAACTATGGCTACACCTTC. This translates into CASSLYSSSNYGYTF. The chain has TRBV7-9 and TRBJ1-2; no reliable D call. The CDR3 runs 15 residues. Germline CDR1 is SEHNR and CDR2 is FQNEAQ (reference sequence). The ends were cut back, 5 bases at V and 0 bases at J, with 13 bases in the middle.